Following are 30 T cell receptor beta chains from one sample sequenced in a study of Ad26.COV2.S vaccination and SARS-CoV-2 variants. The protocol was immunoSEQ multiplex PCR, while the TCRdb copy is restricted to in-frame clones and leaves out a portion. The sample lists about 350,000 clones; less than 90% were seen once. Treatment described: some 20 received Ad26.COV2.S at low or high dose, single or two shots; about 5 received placebo; per-sample allocation not given. Sampling took place 63 days after the first vaccine or placebo injection. Specimen: peripheral blood, collected in a trial of Ad26.COV2.S vaccine versus placebo. These TCRs come from a person between 18 and 65 years old who received the Ad26.COV2.S COVID-19 vaccine or a placebo.

This clone was seen at least ten times. The J gene is TRBJ2-1, the V gene TRBV4-2; 10 bases match TRBD2. The ends lost 4 bases at V and 2 bases at J; junction bases unmatched: 8. Germline loops: CDR1 LGHNA, CDR2 YNFKEQ. CDR3 length equals 17 residues. CDR3 residues: CASSPEGSGGAYNEQFF. Written as DNA, the CDR3 is TGTGCCAGCAGCCCCGAGGGCAGCGGGGGGGCCTACAATGAGCAGTTCTTC.

J is TRBJ1-3 and V is TRBV29-1, with TRBD1 identical over 7 bases. From germline, CDR1 is SQVTM and CDR2 ANQGSEA. V gave up 7 bases and J gave up 4 bases; unmatched junction bases: 7. The CDR3 runs 13 residues. CDR3 amino acids: CSAEGARGNTIYF. The CDR3 bases are TGCAGCGCCGAGGGGGCGCGCGGAAACACCATATATTTT.

The gene calls are TRBV18 and TRBJ2-7, with D possibly TRBD2 on 5 matching bases. The CDR3 length is 13 residues. Trimming took off 4 bases at V and 2 bases at J, with 9 bases between the two ends. Germline CDR1 reads KGHSH; CDR2 reads LQKENI. Here the CDR3 DNA reads TGTGCCAGCTCACGGGGAGCTACCTACGAGCAGTACTTC. Translating gives CASSRGATYEQYF.

The chain has TRBV5-1 and TRBJ1-4; D unresolved. Trimming pared 10 bases from V and 8 bases from J, leaving 18 bases between. From germline, CDR1 is SGHRS and CDR2 YFSETQ. The CDR3 loop spans 13 amino acids. As DNA, the CDR3 is TGCGCCTCACGCTTGGAGGGTCGGGAAAAACTGTTTTTT. It yields the protein CASRLEGREKLFF.

The chain employs TRBV6-5 and TRBJ2-5; TRBD1 matches 8 bases. Losses at the gene ends were 2 bases for V and 1 base for J; bases not matched to a gene: 3. The CDR3 is 15 residues long. Germline values: CDR1 MNHEY, CDR2 SVGAGI. In DNA form, the CDR3 reads TGTGCCAGCAGTTACGGGACAGGTTTCCAAGAGACCCAGTACTTC. It specifies CASSYGTGFQETQYF.

The DNA for the CDR3 is TGTGCCAGCAGCGCTATGCGGGGGGCGGCGAACACCGGGGAGCTGTTTTTT. Translated, it gives CASSAMRGAANTGELFF. V and J are TRBV7-3 and TRBJ2-2, with 8 bases aligning to TRBD2. J gave up 0 bases and V 5 bases, and 8 bases lay outside the gene matches. CDR3 length: 17 residues. Germline-derived CDR1 and CDR2 are SGHTA and FQGTGA.

The chain joins TRBV3-1 (or the pseudogene TRBV3-2) to TRBJ2-1, with 7 nucleotides matching TRBD2. V lost 1 base and J lost 0; bases outside the gene matches: 6. The CDR3 extends over 17 amino acids. Germline values: CDR1 LGHDT, CDR2 YNNKEL (reference sequence). CDR3 DNA: TGTGCCAGCAGCCAAGCAAGCGGGGCGGTCTCCTACAATGAGCAGTTCTTC. Protein product: CASSQASGAVSYNEQFF.

The J gene is TRBJ2-2, the V gene TRBV7-2; no clear D. In germline, CDR1 is SGHTA, CDR2 FQGNSA. Between the trimmed V and J ends, which lost 3 bases and 4 bases, there was a span of 3 bases. The length of the CDR3 is 12 residues. For the CDR3, the DNA is TGTGCCAGCAGCTTTGGCACCGGGGAGCTGTTTTTT. This sequence encodes CASSFGTGELFF.

This clone was found a few times. The chain uses TRBV7-2 and TRBJ2-7; D is ambiguous. Deletions cut 0 bases from V and 4 bases from J, with 7 bases between. There are 13 residues in the CDR3. CDR1 is SGHTA, CDR2 FQGNSA, per germline. Here the CDR3 reads CASSLAQKYEQYF. The CDR3 bases are TGTGCCAGCAGCTTAGCGCAGAAGTACGAGCAGTACTTC.

The chain uses TRBV30 and TRBJ1-1; D is uncertain. V shed 2 bases and J shed 1 base, with 8 bases lying between them. The CDR3 is made up of 13 amino acids. Germline loops: CDR1 GTSNPN, CDR2 SVGIG (reference sequence). The CDR3 bases are TGTGCCTGGAGTTTACCACCGAACACTGAAGCTTTCTTT. Translating gives CAWSLPPNTEAFF.

As DNA, the CDR3 is TGTGCCTGGAGTGAAGCAATGAACACTGAAGCTTTCTTT. The encoded protein is CAWSEAMNTEAFF. The V and J genes are TRBV30 and TRBJ1-1, with no clear D. The CDR3 length is 13 residues. Germline V gene sequence: CDR1 GTSNPN, CDR2 SVGIG (reference sequence). Trimming removed 1 base at V and 0 bases at J, with 6 bases between.

The chain links TRBV7-8 to TRBJ2-7; TRBD1 matches at 7 bases. From germline, CDR1 is SGHVS and CDR2 FQNEAQ. The CDR3 loop spans 15 amino acids. V dropped 3 bases and J dropped 2; count of bases not matched to a gene: 7. CDR3 sequence reads: CASSFSMQGAYEQYF. The DNA of the CDR3 is TGTGCCAGCAGCTTCTCTATGCAGGGGGCCTACGAGCAGTACTTC.

The chain carries TRBV9 and TRBJ1-4; D perhaps matches TRBD1 (5 bases). The CDR3 runs 15 residues. Germline loops: CDR1 SGDLS, CDR2 YYNGEE. Trimming cost V 4 bases and J 6 bases, with 16 bases left between them. CDR3 residues: CASSPSGQGYEKLFF. The CDR3 DNA reads TGTGCCAGCAGCCCCTCAGGGCAGGGTTATGAAAAACTGTTTTTT.

The V gene is TRBV19, the J gene TRBJ1-2; D not resolved. Deletions cut 10 bases from V and 6 bases from J, with 12 bases between. Looked up from germline, CDR1 is LNHDA and CDR2 is SQIVND (reference sequence). CDR3 length equals 11 residues. CDR3 loop: CATPGEDGYTF. For the CDR3, the DNA is TGTGCCACCCCGGGCGAAGATGGCTACACCTTC. Combining the CDR3 with reference TRBV19 and TRBJ1-2 gives the whole variable domain DGGITQSPKYLFRKEGQNVTLSCEQNLNHDAMYWYRQDPGQGLRLIYYSQIVNDFQKGDIAEGYSVSREKKESFPLTVTSAQKNPTAFYLCATPGEDGYTFGSGTRLTVV.

The chain joins TRBV6-2 or TRBV6-3 to TRBJ1-2; no definite D call. In germline, CDR1 is MNHEY, CDR2 SVGEGT. There are 14 residues in the CDR3. Trimming removed 2 bases at V and 8 bases at J, with 15 bases between. CDR3 amino acids: CASSYGSSASGYTF. In nucleotides, the CDR3 is TGTGCCAGCAGTTACGGGAGCAGTGCCAGCGGCTACACCTTC.

The J gene is TRBJ1-1, the V gene TRBV6-4; TRBD1 might be the D (6 bases). The ends were cut back, 7 bases at V and 5 bases at J, with 17 bases in the middle. The CDR3 spans 14 residues. Germline V CDR1 and CDR2: MRHNA, SNTAGT. DNA of the CDR3: TGTGCCAGCAAAGAAACGGGGGCGAGGACTGAAGCTTTCTTT. Its protein product is CASKETGARTEAFF.

The chain employs TRBV2 and TRBJ1-2; tentatively, D is TRBD1 (5 bases). Trimming removed 1 base from V and 6 bases from J, with 15 bases in between. Germline CDR1 is SNHLY and CDR2 is FYNNEI. The CDR3 contains 15 residues. The CDR3 nucleotides are TGTGCCAGCAGTGAAGGGGGGACGGGATTTGATGGCTACACCTTC. Amino acids: CASSEGGTGFDGYTF. The entire variable domain, with the rest obtained from reference TRBV2 and TRBJ1-2, is as follows: EPEVTQTPSHQVTQMGQEVILRCVPISNHLYFYWYRQILGQKVEFLVSFYNNEISEKSEIFDDQFSVERPDGSNFTLKIRSTKLEDSAMYFCASSEGGTGFDGYTFGSGTRLTVV.

The chain employs TRBV4-3 and TRBJ1-2; a possible D gene is TRBD1 (6 bases). The germline V gene has CDR1 LGHNA and CDR2 YSLEER. V was cut by 0 bases and J by 6 bases, with 11 bases left in between. CDR3 size: 14 residues. In nucleotides, the CDR3 is TGCGCCAGCAGCCAAGAGAGGGGGGCTGATGGCTACACCTTC. As protein: CASSQERGADGYTF.

The gene calls are TRBV11-2 and TRBJ1-2, with TRBD1 matching 7 bases. Germline loops: CDR1 SGHAT, CDR2 FQNNGV. The CDR3 has 14 residues. V gave up 6 bases and J gave up 7 bases; unmatched junction bases: 11. CDR3 sequence: CASRRGTARFGYTF. The CDR3 DNA reads TGTGCCAGCAGAAGAGGGACAGCAAGATTTGGCTACACCTTC.

The rearrangement uses TRBV28 and TRBJ2-2; D is unresolved. The CDR3 has 13 amino acids. The germline V gene has CDR1 MDHEN and CDR2 SYDVKM. V lost 6 bases and J lost 0, with 5 bases in between. The CDR3 region is CASRPTNTGELFF. Written as DNA, the CDR3 is TGTGCCAGCAGACCCACGAACACCGGGGAGCTGTTTTTT. The full variable domain, with the rest looked up from reference TRBV28 and TRBJ2-2, is DVKVTQSSRYLVKRTGEKVFLECVQDMDHENMFWYRQDPGLGLRLIYFSYDVKMKEKGDIPEGYSVSREKKERFSLILESASTNQTSMYLCASRPTNTGELFFGEGSRLTVL.

V is TRBV12-3 or TRBV12-4 and J is TRBJ1-3; D not resolved. V lost 3 bases to trimming and J lost 7 bases, with 4 bases between them. The CDR3 consists of 11 residues. The CDR3 is CASSFVNTIYF. The DNA of the CDR3 is TGTGCCAGCAGTTTCGTGAACACCATATATTTT.

This chain connects TRBV6-5 to TRBJ2-3; 8 bases fit TRBD2. The J segment lost 0 bases and the V segment lost 4 bases, leaving 3 bases of the junction unmatched. Germline-derived CDR1 and CDR2 are MNHEY and SVGAGI. The CDR3 is made up of 15 amino acids. In DNA form, the CDR3 reads TGTGCCAGCAGTTCCCCGGGGGGGAGCACAGATACGCAGTATTTT. Translation gives CASSSPGGSTDTQYF.

The chain combines TRBV19 with TRBJ2-1; 9 bases agree with TRBD1. The ends lost 5 bases at V and 4 bases at J; junction bases unmatched: 6. Per the germline V gene, CDR1 is LNHDA and CDR2 is SQIVND (reference sequence). The CDR3 runs to 15 residues. CDR3 DNA sequence: TGTGCCAGTAGTGTCTTAGGGACAGGGTACAATGAGCAGTTCTTC. Translating it yields CASSVLGTGYNEQFF.

This clone was detected once. The genes are TRBV3-1 (or the pseudogene TRBV3-2) and TRBJ2-7, with TRBD2 identical over 8 bases. Germline V lookup: CDR1 LGHDT, CDR2 YNNKEL (reference sequence). CDR3 length: 17 residues. V was pared by 4 bases and J by 2 bases, with 13 bases of the junction left unmatched. The CDR3 protein is CASSPNTRGGNPYEQYF. In DNA form, the CDR3 reads TGTGCCAGCAGCCCAAATACGCGCGGGGGGAATCCCTACGAGCAGTACTTC.

The J gene is TRBJ1-1, the V gene TRBV6-4; 10 nucleotides match TRBD1. The CDR3 runs to 16 residues. The V gene's germline CDR1 is MRHNA and CDR2 SNTAGT. The junction had 12 bases not matched to a gene; V was cut back by 7 bases and J by 4 bases. The CDR3 nucleotides are TGTGCCAGCACGCCGGGACAGGGGCTGGGAATCACTGAAGCTTTCTTT. Translated, it gives CASTPGQGLGITEAFF.

The rearrangement uses TRBV27 and TRBJ1-1; D ambiguous. This CDR3 spans 14 amino acids. The V gene lost 5 bases and the J gene lost 0 bases, with 10 bases spanning the gap. The germline V gene encodes CDR1 MNHEY and CDR2 SMNVEV (reference sequence). CDR3 residues: CASSHGTMNTEAFF. The CDR3 nucleotides read TGTGCCAGCAGTCACGGTACCATGAACACTGAAGCTTTCTTT.

CDR3 in amino acids: CASSYNGGSNEQFF. DNA for the CDR3: TGTGCCAGCAGCTATAACGGGGGGAGCAATGAGCAGTTCTTC. This chain uses TRBV7-2 with TRBJ2-1; 7 bases are a match to TRBD2. This CDR3 contains 14 residues. In germline, CDR1 is SGHTA, CDR2 FQGNSA. V shed 4 bases and J 6 bases; nucleotides not matched to a gene: 6.

The J gene is TRBJ2-1, the V gene TRBV27; 7 positions agree with TRBD1. This CDR3 has 15 residues. V lost 6 bases, J lost 4 bases, and 9 bases stayed unmatched. The germline V gene encodes CDR1 MNHEY and CDR2 SMNVEV (reference sequence). CDR3 loop: CASRRDSLLYNEQFF. In DNA form, the CDR3 reads TGTGCCAGCAGACGGGACAGCCTTCTTTACAATGAGCAGTTCTTC.

This clone has a single count. The J gene is TRBJ2-7, the V gene TRBV5-5, with a weak D call TRBD1 (5 bases). The CDR3 is 15 residues long. V was trimmed by 0 bases and J by 0 bases, leaving 10 bases between them. CDR1 is SGHKS and CDR2 is YYEKEE in the germline V gene (reference sequence). CDR3 nucleotide sequence: TGTGCCAGCAGCTTGGGAGGTAGGGGCTCCTACGAGCAGTACTTC. As protein: CASSLGGRGSYEQYF.

V usage is TRBV4-3 and J usage is TRBJ2-7; D possibly corresponds to TRBD2 (5 bases). The germline V gene has CDR1 LGHNA and CDR2 YSLEER. CDR3 length: 14 amino acids. V was cut by 3 bases and J by 4 bases, with 13 bases left in between. The CDR3 loop reads CASSHSTGVYEQYF. The CDR3 nucleotides are TGCGCCAGCAGCCATAGTACCGGGGTTTACGAGCAGTACTTC.